The rows below give T cell receptor beta chains drawn from one sample of a study of blood T cell repertoires in COVID-19. Libraries were prepared by immunoSEQ multiplex PCR; TCRdb keeps only in-frame clonotypes and omits some of them. Altogether some 380,000 clones are present, 81% being singletons, with the ten largest covering 0.85% to 1.3%. Sequenced material: peripheral blood. The receptors originated from a human donor with acute or convalescent COVID-19. The donor label of this sample is uncertain. Each CDR3 is given with its conserved first and last residue. D genes are given only for firm matches. Not every row has a clone size; where given, it reads once, few, many or a size class.

d_gene	v_gene	abundance	j_gene	CDR3nt	CDR3aa
TRBD2	TRBV7-2	-	TRBJ2-1	TGTGCCAGCAGCTTAGGTGGTAGCGGGGGGTGGTATGAGCAGTTCTTC	CASSLGGSGGWYEQFF
TRBD1	TRBV19	-	TRBJ1-5	TGTGCCAGTAGTACCACCCCCGGACAGGGCATCAATCAGCCCCAGCATTTT	CASSTTPGQGINQPQHF
-	TRBV3-1/TRBV3-2	-	TRBJ1-3	TGTGCCAGCAGCCGCTTTGGGGGCAACACCATATATTTT	CASSRFGGNTIYF
TRBD2	TRBV28	-	TRBJ2-3	TGTGCCAGCAGGGGGACTAGCGGGGGGCGGAGCACAGATACGCAGTATTTT	CASRGTSGGRSTDTQYF
TRBD1	TRBV5-4	-	TRBJ1-3	TGTGCCAGCAGCTTGGGACAGGGCGTCTCTGGAAACACCATATATTTT	CASSLGQGVSGNTIYF
-	TRBV28	-	TRBJ2-1	TGTGCCAGCAGTTTCGACAGGTTATCTAATGAGCAGTTCTTC	CASSFDRLSNEQFF
-	TRBV18	-	TRBJ1-6	TGTGCCAGCTCACCTTGGGAGGGGTTTGGTTCACCCCTCCACTTT	CASSPWEGFGSPLHF
TRBD1	TRBV5-1	once	TRBJ2-3	TGCGCCAGCAGCTTGGGACAGGGGGCAGATACGCAGTATTTT	CASSLGQGADTQYF
-	TRBV5-1	few	TRBJ1-1	TGCGCCAGCAGCGCCCGACAGAGTTGGAACACTGAAGCTTTCTTT	CASSARQSWNTEAFF
-	TRBV30	once	TRBJ1-3	TGTGCCTGGAGTGTGGAGGGATGGACCATATATTTT	CAWSVEGWTIYF
TRBD2	TRBV19	-	TRBJ2-6	TGTGCCAGTAACACGCGGGAGACTGGGGCCAACGTCCTGACTTTC	CASNTRETGANVLTF
-	TRBV30	-	TRBJ2-7	TGTGCCTGGAGTGCCCAGCCCGGGGAGCAGTACTTC	CAWSAQPGEQYF
-	TRBV5-4	-	TRBJ1-2	TGTGCCAGCAGCTTGGATACCTTCAGGGGCTCTGGCTACACCTTC	CASSLDTFRGSGYTF
-	TRBV11-2	-	TRBJ1-2	TGTGCCAGCAGCTTAGCAGGTCCGGCTAACTATGGCTACACCTTC	CASSLAGPANYGYTF
-	TRBV3-1/TRBV3-2	few	TRBJ1-3	TGTGCCAGCAGCCAAGAGAGGGTGATCGGAAACACCATATATTTT	CASSQERVIGNTIYF
TRBD1	TRBV28	-	TRBJ1-4	TGTGCCAGCAGTTTACCCGGGACAGGAGGTGAAAAACTGTTTTTT	CASSLPGTGGEKLFF
TRBD2	TRBV7-9	few	TRBJ2-1	TGTGCCAGCAGCTCTCCCGGGACTAGCGGGGGTAATGAGCAGTTCTTC	CASSSPGTSGGNEQFF
TRBD1	TRBV6-5	-	TRBJ1-5	TGTGCCAGCAGTCTGACAGGGGATGGGCAGCCCCAGCATTTT	CASSLTGDGQPQHF
-	TRBV6-5	-	TRBJ2-1	TGTGCCAGCACCCAGTGGGGGGGGCCCGGCGTTGAGCAGTTCTTC	CASTQWGGPGVEQFF
-	TRBV28	-	TRBJ1-2	TGTGCCAGCAGTTTATTAGCAGGGGCGAACTATGGCTACACCTTC	CASSLLAGANYGYTF
-	TRBV18	once	TRBJ1-2	TGTGCCAGCTCAGGGGGCGCGGACTATGGCTACACCTTC	CASSGGADYGYTF
TRBD1	TRBV7-8	-	TRBJ1-5	TGTGCCAGCAGCTCCGACACGACAGGGAATCGCAATCAGCCCCAGCATTTT	CASSSDTTGNRNQPQHF
-	TRBV4-1	-	TRBJ2-7	TGCGCCAGCAGCCCCCAAGGAGGGTGGGCCTACGAGCAGTACTTC	CASSPQGGWAYEQYF
-	TRBV6-1	-	TRBJ1-3	TGTGCCAGCAGTGAATCTTCTGGAAACACCATATATTTT	CASSESSGNTIYF
TRBD1	TRBV2	-	TRBJ1-3	TGTGCCAGCAGTGAGGTGCCAGGGACAGGTGGAAACACCATATATTTT	CASSEVPGTGGNTIYF
-	TRBV30	once	TRBJ1-2	TGTGCCTGGAGTGGTGGGGGCTGGGGCTACACCTTC	CAWSGGGWGYTF
TRBD1	TRBV5-1	-	TRBJ2-7	TGCGCCAGCAGCTCAGACCCACCGGGACAGCCCACCTACGAGCAGTACTTC	CASSSDPPGQPTYEQYF
-	TRBV6-5	-	TRBJ1-2	TGTGCCTCAGTGGAGACAGCCCCGTATTACTGGGGCTACACCTTC	CASVETAPYYWGYTF
TRBD1	TRBV5-1	-	TRBJ1-4	TGCGCCAGCAGCTTTAGACAGGGGGGCGCAACTAATGAAAAACTGTTTTTT	CASSFRQGGATNEKLFF
TRBD1	TRBV29-1	-	TRBJ1-4	TGCAGCGCTACAGGGGGGGGTCGTCGAACTAATGAAAAACTGTTTTTT	CSATGGGRRTNEKLFF
-	TRBV5-4	-	TRBJ2-1	TGTGCCAGCAGCTTGGACACCTACAATGAGCAGTTCTTC	CASSLDTYNEQFF
TRBD1	TRBV28	-	TRBJ1-2	TGTGCCAGCAGTTCTCACGGGACAGGGAACTATGGCTACACCTTC	CASSSHGTGNYGYTF
-	TRBV7-7	-	TRBJ2-5	TGTGCCAGCAGCTTAGTCGGGGTTGGAGAGACCCAGTACTTC	CASSLVGVGETQYF
-	TRBV19	-	TRBJ1-1	TGTGCCAGTAGTAAGGATTGGGGCAACACTGAAGCTTTCTTT	CASSKDWGNTEAFF
TRBD2	TRBV30	-	TRBJ2-2	TGTGCCTGCCAAACCTGGGGGGGAGGCCCCACCGGGGAGCTGTTTTTT	CACQTWGGGPTGELFF
-	TRBV19	once	TRBJ1-5	TGTGCCAGTAGTATACCCCCAGGGCGCAATCAGCCCCAGCATTTT	CASSIPPGRNQPQHF
-	TRBV18	-	TRBJ1-6	TGTGCCAGCTCACCACCGGACACAGGGATTAGGTCACCCCTCCACTTT	CASSPPDTGIRSPLHF
-	TRBV4-2	many	TRBJ1-1	TGTGCCAGCAGCTATACAGGGATAGGAACTGAAGCTTTCTTT	CASSYTGIGTEAFF
TRBD2	TRBV29-1	-	TRBJ2-3	TGCAGCGTTGAGGGACTAGCGGGGTTCACAGATACGCAGTATTTT	CSVEGLAGFTDTQYF
TRBD1	TRBV28	-	TRBJ1-4	TGTGCCAGCAGCAGGGGGACTAATGAAAAACTGTTTTTT	CASSRGTNEKLFF
-	TRBV27	-	TRBJ1-1	TGTGCCAGCAGACCCCTGAGGTTCACTGAAGCTTTCTTT	CASRPLRFTEAFF
TRBD2	TRBV6-2/TRBV6-3	-	TRBJ2-1	TGTGCCAGCAGCCCCTTGGGAGGGGTATCCTACAATGAGCAGTTCTTC	CASSPLGGVSYNEQFF
-	TRBV28	-	TRBJ1-5	TGTGCCAGCAGTACCGGGACAAAAGGGCCCAATCAGCCCCAGCATTTT	CASSTGTKGPNQPQHF